This note documents a single T cell receptor beta chain sequence. Its matching antigen is unknown. The CDR3 has 14 amino acids. Germline lookup yields CDR1 MNHEY and CDR2 SMNVEV (reference sequence). V was shortened by 2 bases and J by 2 bases, with 8 bases between the two germline ends. This entry is derived from a study of cytomegalovirus exposure and HLA in healthy donors. Study-level results: Sequencing probably produced one cluster of sequence variants that were highly shared. Later work showed greater clonal expansion in HLA-associated TCR beta chains than in equally common others. The listing of 150 to 200 TCR beta chains classed them as cytomegalovirus-associated.

The study ran its PCR with 60 Vbeta and 13 Jbeta primers. Some clones are missing from TCRdb's copy, which holds only in-frame ones; the method was immunoSEQ multiplex PCR. The sample lists 35,000 to 45,000 clones, around 60% seen once, with around 13% in the top ten. Input material: PBMCs. This TCR was recovered from a man aged 60 to 69 in good health and CMV-seropositive. The J gene is TRBJ2-3, the V gene TRBV27; D might be TRBD2 (6 bases). In nucleotides, the CDR3 is TGTGCCAGCAGTTTAGCGGGGCCCACAGATACGCAGTATTTT. Amino acid sequence: CASSLAGPTDTQYF.